This TCR beta chain was identified during a study of beta chain features in type 1 diabetes. The CDR3 contains 13 residues. Trimming took 8 bases from V and 3 from J; bases not matched to a gene: 9. Per germline, CDR1 SQVTM and CDR2 ANQGSEA. This clone was detected a few times. As yet, its antigen is unknown. This same CDR3 is encoded by further DNA sequences in the sample. Broader study findings: TCRB CDR3 length was moderately but significantly reduced in all four CD4+ subsets of Type 1 diabetes patients. HLA effects on TCRB rearrangement stayed unresolved here. The naive, central memory and Treg TCRB repertoires looked more alike in patients than they did in healthy donors.

The investigators reverse transcribed all of the isolated RNA, so they sequenced expressed TCRB transcripts. Using immunoSEQ multiplex PCR, the repertoire was profiled, and TCRdb retains in-frame clones only, with some absent. The table includes 680,000 or so clones, around an eighth detected once. The chain uses TRBV29-1 and TRBJ1-2, with 7 positions matching TRBD1. The sequence was obtained from a man between 18 and 35 years old with type 1 diabetes. Sequences were obtained from naive CD4+ T cells from blood. The CDR3 loop reads CSSRQGGDYGYTF. The CDR3 nucleotides are TGCAGCTCCCGACAGGGAGGTGACTATGGCTACACCTTC.